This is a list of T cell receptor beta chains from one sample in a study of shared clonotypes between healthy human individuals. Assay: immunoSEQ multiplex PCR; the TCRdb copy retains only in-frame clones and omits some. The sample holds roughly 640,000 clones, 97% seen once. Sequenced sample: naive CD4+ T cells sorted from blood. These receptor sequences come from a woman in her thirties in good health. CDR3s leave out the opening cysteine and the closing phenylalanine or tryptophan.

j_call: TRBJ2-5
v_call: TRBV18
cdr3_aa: ASSAGLAGDQETQY

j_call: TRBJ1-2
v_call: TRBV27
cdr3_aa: ASSPYDGTNYGYT

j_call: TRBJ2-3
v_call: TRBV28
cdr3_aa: ASSAYGVEPDTDTQY

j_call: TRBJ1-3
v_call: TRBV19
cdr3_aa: ASSIIGRGYSGNTIY

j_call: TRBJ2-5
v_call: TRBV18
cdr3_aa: ASSLGFRETQY

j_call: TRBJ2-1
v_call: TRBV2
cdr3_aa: ASSLSSSYNEQF

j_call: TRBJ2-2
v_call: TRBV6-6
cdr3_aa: ASSYATSGTGGELF

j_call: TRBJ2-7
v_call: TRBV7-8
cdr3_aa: ASSLGTSGTYEQY

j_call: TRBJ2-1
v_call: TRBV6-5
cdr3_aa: ASSYFTTGIDEQF

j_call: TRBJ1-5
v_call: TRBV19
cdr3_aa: ASSMGGNQPQH

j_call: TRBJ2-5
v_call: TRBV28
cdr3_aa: ASSLIRKRGETQY

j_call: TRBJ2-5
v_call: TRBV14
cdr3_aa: ASRRDRGGTQY

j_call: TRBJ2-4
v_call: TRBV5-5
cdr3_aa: ASSLVVGTGNIQY

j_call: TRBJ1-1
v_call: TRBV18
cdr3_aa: ASSGQGGTEAF

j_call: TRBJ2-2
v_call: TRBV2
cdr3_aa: ASKSGAATGELF

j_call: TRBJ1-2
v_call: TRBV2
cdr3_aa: ASSETGGSGYT

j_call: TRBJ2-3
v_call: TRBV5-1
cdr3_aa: ASSTGQEGTDTQY

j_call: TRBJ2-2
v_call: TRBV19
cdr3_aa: ASFSGRAGTGELF

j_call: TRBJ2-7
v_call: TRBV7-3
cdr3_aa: ASSPGSSGAYEQY

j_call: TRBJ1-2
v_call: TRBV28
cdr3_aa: ASRIFGIGYT

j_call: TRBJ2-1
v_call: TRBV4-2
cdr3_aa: ASSQVIGRNEQF

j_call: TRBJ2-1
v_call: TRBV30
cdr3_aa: AWSVNGHNEQF

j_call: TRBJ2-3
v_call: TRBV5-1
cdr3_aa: ASSMTSGTSTDTQY

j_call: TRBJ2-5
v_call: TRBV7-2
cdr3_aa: ASSSRQGQTQY

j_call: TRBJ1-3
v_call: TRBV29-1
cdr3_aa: SVEETQDGWAGNTIY

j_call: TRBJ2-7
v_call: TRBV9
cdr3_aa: ASSVGLASYEQY

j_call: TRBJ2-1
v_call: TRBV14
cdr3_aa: ASSQNWGASGHNEQF

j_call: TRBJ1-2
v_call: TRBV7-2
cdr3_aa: ASSLAAGQPISYT

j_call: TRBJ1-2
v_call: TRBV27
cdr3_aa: ASSSVTGGYT

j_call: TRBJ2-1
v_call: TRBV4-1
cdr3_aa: ASSALGLAGRNNEQF

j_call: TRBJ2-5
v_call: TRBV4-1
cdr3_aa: ASSLLAGETQY

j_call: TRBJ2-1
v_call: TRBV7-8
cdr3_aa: ASSLVAGVYYNEQF

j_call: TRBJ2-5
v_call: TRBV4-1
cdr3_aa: ASSQAGGVNQETQY

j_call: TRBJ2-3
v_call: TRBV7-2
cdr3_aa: ASSPGGTQY

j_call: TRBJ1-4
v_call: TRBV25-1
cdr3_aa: ASGQTGGAGEKLF

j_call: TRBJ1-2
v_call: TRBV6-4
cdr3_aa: ASSDSLGYGYT

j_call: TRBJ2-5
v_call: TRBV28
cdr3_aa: ASSLAGLGETQY

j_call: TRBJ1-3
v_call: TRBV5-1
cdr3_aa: ASSSYGGNTIY

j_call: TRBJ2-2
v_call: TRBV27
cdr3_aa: ASSLLAGGELF

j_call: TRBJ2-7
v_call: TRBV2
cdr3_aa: ASSKASGSREQY

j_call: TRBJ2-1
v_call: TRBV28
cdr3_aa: ASSFLASEQF

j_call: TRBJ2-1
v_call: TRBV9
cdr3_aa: ASSPGSNEQF

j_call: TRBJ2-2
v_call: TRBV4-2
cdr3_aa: ASSPYSGRLTGELF

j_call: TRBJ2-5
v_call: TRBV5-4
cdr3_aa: ASGGKETQY

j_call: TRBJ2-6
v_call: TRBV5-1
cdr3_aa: ASSLGQLINSGANVLT

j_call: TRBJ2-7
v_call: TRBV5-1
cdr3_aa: ASSPRSGISYEQY

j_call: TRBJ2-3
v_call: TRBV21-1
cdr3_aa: ASSLIGLAGGDTQY

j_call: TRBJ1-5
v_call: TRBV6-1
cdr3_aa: ASSEIQYPPQH

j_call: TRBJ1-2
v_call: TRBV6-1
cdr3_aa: ASSAWLSYGYT

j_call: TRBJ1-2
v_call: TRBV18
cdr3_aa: ASSPSREDYGYT

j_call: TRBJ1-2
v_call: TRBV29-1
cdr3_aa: SSDPGAAGGYT

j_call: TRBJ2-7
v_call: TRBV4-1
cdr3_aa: ASSQVFTGTYEQY

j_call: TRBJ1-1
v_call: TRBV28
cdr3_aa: ASSRTVNTEAF

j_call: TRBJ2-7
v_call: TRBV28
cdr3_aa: ASRDRGSVEGAC

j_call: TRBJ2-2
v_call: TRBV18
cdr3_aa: ASSPFVGSGSSGELF